The table lists the clone carrying this TCR beta chain with many counts. Its matching antigen is unknown. The sample originates from a study of Graves' ophthalmopathy and Graves' hyperthyroidism. Study-wide findings and caveats: It was with 70.59% sensitivity and about 73% specificity that the model predicted ophthalmopathy progression.

Ophthalmopathy cases showed moderate-to-severe activity, scoring CAS ≥3 and NOSPECS ≥4, with duration under 3 months. This CDR3 has 13 residues. Germline CDR1 reads SQVTM; CDR2 reads ANQGSEA. Losses at the gene ends were 7 bases for V and 7 bases for J; bases not matched to a gene: 9. TCR beta CDR3 amplification used RNA transcripts. HTBI-primed first-round RT-PCR preceded second-round multiplex PCR. MiXCR, applied by TCRdb to the multiplex PCR reads, yields one record per CDR3 protein. The table has 300,000 or so distinct CDR3 sequences, roughly a sixth seen once. The clonotype originates from an adult man with Graves' ophthalmopathy. The sequencing input was peripheral blood. The chain employs TRBV29-1 and TRBJ1-5; 8 bases line up with TRBD1. The CDR3 region has the DNA TGCAGCGCCAGGACAGGGACAAACCAGCCCCAGCATTTT. Protein: CSARTGTNQPQHF.